The next 27 T cell receptor beta chains were all read from a single sample in a study of PD-1 blockade in classical Hodgkin lymphoma. The data were produced by immunoSEQ multiplex PCR, yet TCRdb's version contains in-frame clones alone and is incomplete. The sample records 9,500 to 10,000 clones, roughly four fifths being singletons. Specified time point: cycle 4 day 1 (C4D1), after about 6 weeks of nivolumab. All patients experienced relapse after autologous stem cell transplantation, and brentuximab vedotin exposure was variable. Negative magnetic selection isolated CD4+ T cells from thawed PBMCs. Material: CD4+ T cells from blood, obtained before the fourth cycle of nivolumab. The origin of the receptors is a human donor with classical Hodgkin lymphoma.

This chain uses TRBV18 with TRBJ2-5; D may match TRBD1 or TRBD2 (5 bases each). This CDR3 spans 13 amino acids. Looked up from germline, CDR1 is KGHSH and CDR2 is LQKENI. The V and J ends lost 0 bases and 6 bases respectively, with 8 bases between them. CDR3 nucleotides: TGTGCCAGCTCACCACCAGGGGAGAAGACCCAGTACTTC. Translating it yields CASSPPGEKTQYF.

By share, this clone ranks as large. The chain couples TRBV6-4 to TRBJ1-1, with a tentative D call TRBD1 (5 bases). CDR1 MRHNA and CDR2 SNTAGT come from the germline V gene. The CDR3 loop spans 16 amino acids. V was pared by 6 bases and J by 2 bases, with 19 bases between. CDR3 protein: CASSPGEGARNTEAFF. The CDR3 region has the DNA TGTGCCAGCAGCCCGGGGGAAGGGGCCAGAAACACTGAAGCTTTCTTT.

This clone came up a few times. This chain links TRBV6-6 with TRBJ1-4; D gene uncertain. Germline-derived CDR1 and CDR2 are MNHNY and SVGAGI (reference sequence). The CDR3 is made up of 15 amino acids. The V gene lost 5 bases and the J gene lost 0 bases, with 10 bases spanning the gap. The CDR3 sequence is CASSRTDATNEKLFF. CDR3 DNA: TGTGCCAGCAGTCGGACGGATGCAACTAATGAAAAACTGTTTTTT.

Points on this clone: Distinct nucleotide sequences in the sample also encode this CDR3. The CDR3 coding sequence is TGTGCCAGCAGCTTAGGAACCGCATCGAGCTATGGCTACACCTTC. Its translation: CASSLGTASSYGYTF. The chain combines TRBV7-8 with TRBJ1-2; D is undetermined. The CDR3 consists of 15 residues. Germline V gene sequence: CDR1 SGHVS, CDR2 FQNEAQ. Trimming removed 1 base from V and 4 bases from J, with 13 bases in between.

This clone was observed once. The chain has TRBV28 and TRBJ2-1; TRBD1 matches 9 bases. The junction had 2 bases not matched to a gene; V was cut back by 4 bases and J by 7 bases. Per germline, CDR1 MDHEN and CDR2 SYDVKM. This CDR3 spans 13 amino acids. This chain's CDR3 is CASSWDRDNEQFF. CDR3 coding DNA: TGTGCCAGCAGTTGGGACAGGGATAATGAGCAGTTCTTC.

The chain joins TRBV4-3 to TRBJ2-7; 7 bases agree with TRBD1. Germline V CDR1 and CDR2: LGHNA, YSLEER. After removal of 0 bases from V and 6 bases from J, the junction contained 8 bases not matched to a gene. The CDR3 is 15 amino acids. The CDR3 coding sequence is TGCGCCAGCAGCCAAGAACCAGGGGGTTTCTTCGAGCAGTACTTC. Translating it yields CASSQEPGGFFEQYF.

The rearrangement uses TRBV4-3 and TRBJ1-1; 9 nucleotides match TRBD1. Germline-derived CDR1 and CDR2 are LGHNA and YSLEER. The CDR3 is 16 amino acids. V lost 2 bases and J lost 1; bases outside the gene matches: 5. The CDR3 loop is CASSQWDRASNTEAFF. CDR3 DNA: TGCGCCAGCAGCCAATGGGACAGGGCCTCGAACACTGAAGCTTTCTTT.

This chain connects TRBV18 to TRBJ2-5, with 8 bases aligning to TRBD1. Judging by the DNA end, TRBJ2-7 fits better; the J call may be wrong. Germline V gene lookup returns CDR1 KGHSH and CDR2 LQKENI. CDR3 length: 14 residues. CDR3 loop: CASSPRQGTYEQYF. CDR3 DNA sequence: TGTGCCAGCTCACCAAGACAGGGGACGTACGAGCAGTACTTC.

The gene calls are TRBV15 and TRBJ2-7; unclear D gene. Germline V gene sequence: CDR1 LNHNV, CDR2 YYDKDF (reference sequence). The CDR3 is made up of 12 amino acids. V lost 0 bases and J 6 bases, leaving 6 bases between the germline ends. The CDR3 reads CATSREVGEQYF. For the CDR3, the DNA is TGTGCCACCAGCAGAGAGGTCGGCGAGCAGTACTTC.

This clone was seen more than once but under ten times. The chain carries TRBV6-1 and TRBJ2-7; 7 bases match TRBD1. Per the germline V gene, CDR1 is MNHNS and CDR2 is SASEGT. V lost 3 bases and J lost 3; bases outside the gene matches: 2. The CDR3 is made up of 13 amino acids. The CDR3 protein is CASSDNRGYEQYV. CDR3 DNA sequence: TGTGCCAGCAGTGATAACAGGGGCTACGAGCAGTACGTC.

The DNA of the CDR3 is TGTGCCAGCAGCCTGACAGGGCCATATCAGCCCCAGCATTTT. This gives the protein CASSLTGPYQPQHF. This chain connects TRBV7-9 to TRBJ1-5; TRBD1 aligns across 7 bases. Germline V gene lookup returns CDR1 SEHNR and CDR2 FQNEAQ (reference sequence). The CDR3 spans 14 residues. Trimming removed 5 bases from V and 5 bases from J; junction bases left unmatched: 6.

This clone appeared a single time. The chain joins TRBV2 to TRBJ2-1; D possibly corresponds to TRBD2 (5 bases). There are 12 residues in the CDR3. Per the germline V gene, CDR1 is SNHLY and CDR2 is FYNNEI. The V gene lost 5 bases and the J gene lost 7 bases, with 9 bases spanning the gap. As DNA, the CDR3 is TGTGCCAGCAGTTATAGCGATAATGAGCAGTTCTTC. Protein product: CASSYSDNEQFF.

The V and J genes are TRBV27 and TRBJ1-1, with D unclear. Germline lookup yields CDR1 MNHEY and CDR2 SMNVEV (reference sequence). CDR3 length: 19 amino acids. Trimming took off 2 bases at V and 0 bases at J, with 22 bases between the two ends. The CDR3 spells CASSLGVLRRGPMNTEAFF. DNA for the CDR3: TGTGCCAGCAGTTTAGGGGTCCTACGACGCGGCCCCATGAACACTGAAGCTTTCTTT.

The V and J genes are TRBV5-1 and TRBJ1-6; D uncertain. The CDR3 is made up of 13 amino acids. Trimming took off 2 bases at V and 16 bases at J, with 16 bases between the two ends. CDR1 is SGHRS, CDR2 YFSETQ, per germline. CDR3 region: CASSFTDSEKLHF. In DNA, the CDR3 is TGCGCCAGCAGCTTCACCGACTCCGAAAAGCTCCACTTT.

The chain has TRBV7-9 and TRBJ1-1; 8 bases align to TRBD1. The ends lost 5 bases at V and 2 bases at J; junction bases unmatched: 4. The CDR3 contains 14 residues. Germline-derived CDR1 and CDR2 are SEHNR and FQNEAQ (reference sequence). The CDR3 region has the DNA TGTGCCAGCAGCCCACAGGGGGTTAACACTGAAGCTTTCTTT. Encoded protein: CASSPQGVNTEAFF.

This clone occurred once. This chain uses TRBV28 with TRBJ2-6, with a weak D call TRBD1 (6 bases). The V end was cut by 5 bases, the J end by 2 bases, with 13 bases between. The CDR3 is 16 residues long. CDR1 and CDR2 from the germline V gene are MDHEN and SYDVKM. The CDR3 nucleotides read TGTGCCAGCAGTGCGACAGGTTTGGCTGGGGCCAACGTCCTGACTTTC. It specifies CASSATGLAGANVLTF.

This clone was recorded once. The chain employs TRBV9 and TRBJ2-2; D ambiguous. Looked up from germline, CDR1 is SGDLS and CDR2 is YYNGEE. Trimming cost V 0 bases and J 8 bases, with 14 bases left between them. CDR3 length: 15 amino acids. The CDR3 loop reads CASSVGVGVAGELFF. CDR3 in DNA: TGTGCCAGCAGCGTAGGAGTTGGGGTAGCAGGGGAGCTGTTTTTT. The variable domain in full, with the rest retrieved from reference TRBV9 and TRBJ2-2, is DSGVTQTPKHLITATGQRVTLRCSPRSGDLSVYWYQQSLDQGLQFLIQYYNGEERAKGNILERFSAQQFPDLHSELNLSSLELGDSALYFCASSVGVGVAGELFFGEGSRLTVL.

V gene TRBV12-2 combines with J gene TRBJ1-2; the D call in the table, TRBD1, was not verified against the DNA. TRBV12-2 is termed a pseudogene. The CDR3 consists of 12 residues. Here the CDR3 DNA reads TGTGCAAGTCGCTTACCAGGGGATGGCTACACCTTC. Translation gives CASRLPGDGYTF.

This clone has a handful of counts. The chain is built from TRBV25-1 and TRBJ2-1; TRBD2 matches at 11 bases. V dropped 6 bases and J dropped 2; count of bases not matched to a gene: 3. This CDR3 region has 15 residues. CDR1 is MGHDK, CDR2 SYGVNS, per germline. CDR3 DNA: TGTGCCAGCAGACTAGCGGGGGCTGCCTACAATGAGCAGTTCTTC. This codes for CASRLAGAAYNEQFF.

The chain recombines TRBV19 with TRBJ1-2; TRBD1 matches at 11 bases. Germline assignment: CDR1 LNHDA and CDR2 SQIVND (reference sequence). The CDR3 is 14 amino acids. V shed 3 bases and J 7 bases; nucleotides not matched to a gene: 4. The CDR3 DNA is TGTGCCAGTAGTATCTCCGGGACAGGGGGTGGCTACACCTTC. It translates to CASSISGTGGGYTF.

The V gene is TRBV2, the J gene TRBJ1-2; TRBD1 matches 7 bases. The germline V gene has CDR1 SNHLY and CDR2 FYNNEI. The CDR3 length is 12 residues. With V trimmed by 8 bases and J by 13 bases, 13 bases remained unmatched. CDR3 nucleotides: TGTGCCAGCCGAAGAGAGGGACAGCTCTGCACCTTC. Residues: CASRREGQLCTF. Looking up the rest from reference TRBV2 and TRBJ1-2 gives the full variable domain: EPEVTQTPSHQVTQMGQEVILRCVPISNHLYFYWYRQILGQKVEFLVSFYNNEISEKSEIFDDQFSVERPDGSNFTLKIRSTKLEDSAMYFCASRREGQLCTFGSGTRLTVV.

V and J are TRBV18 and TRBJ1-1, with D possibly being TRBD1 (5 bases). Germline V CDR1 and CDR2: KGHSH, LQKENI. V was cut by 4 bases and J by 3 bases, with 12 bases left in between. The CDR3 is 14 residues long. The CDR3 region is CASSQIGVDTEAFF. The CDR3 DNA reads TGTGCCAGCTCACAAATAGGGGTCGACACTGAAGCTTTCTTT.

The chain recombines TRBV18 with TRBJ2-7; TRBD1 might be the D (6 bases). The CDR3 loop spans 13 amino acids. Germline V gene sequence: CDR1 KGHSH, CDR2 LQKENI. V lost 3 bases and J lost 3, with 9 bases in between. DNA of the CDR3: TGTGCCAGCTCACCCGAGACAGGCTACGAGCAGTACTTC. Protein product: CASSPETGYEQYF.

The chain joins TRBV2 to TRBJ1-4; TRBD1 matches at 10 bases. J was trimmed by 7 bases and V by 7 bases; bases with no gene match: 6. The CDR3 spans 14 residues. Germline V lookup: CDR1 SNHLY, CDR2 FYNNEI. The CDR3 here is CASTERTGGEKLFF. In DNA form, the CDR3 reads TGTGCCAGCACCGAAAGGACAGGGGGTGAAAAACTGTTTTTT.

This chain links TRBV10-3 with TRBJ1-1; tentatively, D is TRBD1 (5 bases). Germline CDR1 and CDR2: ENHRY and SYGVKD. With 9 bases removed from V and 1 base from J, the gap between germline ends came to 12 bases. The CDR3 totals 13 residues. The CDR3 spells CAISGIWNTEAFF. The CDR3 nucleotides are TGTGCCATATCAGGGATTTGGAACACTGAAGCTTTCTTT.

This clone was counted once. The rearrangement joins TRBV7-9 to TRBJ2-3; no reliable D call. Germline values: CDR1 SEHNR, CDR2 FQNEAQ (reference sequence). V lost 6 bases and J 0 bases, leaving 16 bases between the germline ends. The CDR3 consists of 16 residues. CDR3: CASSLGLDLSTDTQYF. The CDR3 bases are TGTGCCAGCAGTTTGGGATTAGATCTTAGCACAGATACGCAGTATTTT.

The chain uses TRBV18 and TRBJ2-3; TRBD1 agrees at 8 bases. This CDR3 is 13 amino acids long. The ends lost 3 bases at V and 4 bases at J; junction bases unmatched: 0. From germline, CDR1 is KGHSH and CDR2 LQKENI. In DNA, the CDR3 is TGTGCCAGCTCACCGACAGGGGCAGATACGCAGTATTTT. Amino acids: CASSPTGADTQYF.